The 22 T cell receptor beta chains presented below share a single source sample, sequenced in a study of blood T cell repertoires in COVID-19. Data came from immunoSEQ multiplex PCR; TCRdb stores just in-frame clones and leaves some out. The table has about 190,000 clones, around three quarters seen once. The material sequenced was peripheral blood. The receptors here all came from a man between 60 and 70 years old with active or convalescent COVID-19.

The chain has TRBV12-5 and TRBJ2-3; 10 positions match TRBD2. Germline lookup yields CDR1 LGHNT and CDR2 FRNRAP. The CDR3 is 20 amino acids. With V trimmed by 2 bases and J by 2 bases, 16 bases remained unmatched. This CDR3 is CASGLSDSRSGTSVTDTQYF. The CDR3 DNA follows: TGTGCTAGTGGTTTGTCGGACAGTCGGTCCGGGACTAGCGTCACAGATACGCAGTATTTT.

The chain uses TRBV2 and TRBJ2-2; a possible D gene is TRBD2 (5 bases). This CDR3 has 15 amino acids. CDR1 is SNHLY, CDR2 FYNNEI, per germline. Trimming cost V 7 bases and J 0 bases, with 12 bases left between them. CDR3 sequence: CASKPGIANTGELFF. In DNA, the CDR3 is TGTGCCAGCAAACCCGGGATCGCGAACACCGGGGAGCTGTTTTTT.

This clone was found a few times. The chain employs TRBV5-6 and TRBJ2-1; 10 bases fit TRBD2. This CDR3 contains 19 residues. V lost 0 bases, J lost 10 bases, and 19 bases stayed unmatched. Germline V lookup: CDR1 SGHDT, CDR2 YYEEEE. In nucleotides, the CDR3 is TGTGCCAGCAGCTTGGATCCCGGAGGGCTAGCGGGAGTTCTTCGCGAGCAGTTCTTC. It specifies CASSLDPGGLAGVLREQFF.

The genes are TRBV19 and TRBJ2-4; TRBD1 might be the D (6 bases). Trimming cost V 4 bases and J 0 bases, with 22 bases left between them. CDR1 and CDR2 (germline): LNHDA, SQIVND (reference sequence). The CDR3 runs to 19 residues. CDR3: CASSTLWARGHLAKNIQYF. The CDR3 DNA follows: TGTGCCAGTAGTACACTCTGGGCCAGGGGACACCTAGCCAAAAACATTCAGTACTTC.

The CDR3 region has the DNA TGCGCCAGCAGCCCCCTGACAGGGGGCGGGGGAGAGCAGTTCTTC. Protein sequence: CASSPLTGGGGEQFF. The chain uses TRBV5-1 and TRBJ2-1, with 10 bases aligning to TRBD1. This CDR3 region has 15 residues. Per germline, CDR1 SGHRS and CDR2 YFSETQ. V gave up 4 bases and J gave up 10 bases; unmatched junction bases: 11.

The chain joins TRBV7-9 to TRBJ2-2; possible D gene TRBD1, 7 bases. The CDR3 is made up of 15 amino acids. Per germline, CDR1 SEHNR and CDR2 FQNEAQ (reference sequence). The V gene lost 3 bases and the J gene lost 4 bases, with 12 bases spanning the gap. The CDR3 sequence: CASSFRQGGTGELFF. As DNA, the CDR3 is TGTGCCAGCAGCTTCAGACAGGGAGGCACCGGGGAGCTGTTTTTT.

The chain has TRBV6-2 or TRBV6-3 and TRBJ2-4; 12 positions agree with TRBD2. Germline CDR1 and CDR2: MNHEY and SVGEGT. CDR3 length equals 19 residues. Trimming took 2 bases from V and 1 from J; bases not matched to a gene: 9. The CDR3 DNA reads TGTGCCAGCAGTTACGCCCTAGCGGGAGGGCGGGTCGCCAAAAACATTCAGTACTTC. Translated: CASSYALAGGRVAKNIQYF.

The J gene is TRBJ2-7, the V gene TRBV7-2, with 11 bases lining up with TRBD1. With V trimmed by 6 bases and J by 3 bases, 7 bases remained unmatched. Per the germline V gene, CDR1 is SGHTA and CDR2 is FQGNSA. CDR3 length: 15 residues. The CDR3: CASRSRDRGNYEQYF. The CDR3 bases are TGTGCCAGCAGATCCCGGGACAGGGGGAACTACGAGCAGTACTTC.

The chain combines TRBV18 with TRBJ1-3; D is perhaps TRBD1 (6 bases). The CDR3 is 16 amino acids. The V gene's germline CDR1 is KGHSH and CDR2 LQKENI. V shed 6 bases and J shed 0 bases, with 15 bases lying between them. Here the CDR3 reads CASSDQGRRSGNTIYF. DNA of the CDR3: TGTGCCAGCTCGGATCAGGGGCGCCGCTCTGGAAACACCATATATTTT.

The V and J genes are TRBV7-8 and TRBJ2-5, with 7 bases matching TRBD1. Germline assignment: CDR1 SGHVS and CDR2 FQNEAQ. The CDR3 has 16 amino acids. V was pared by 5 bases and J by 3 bases, with 12 bases of the junction left unmatched. CDR3 protein: CASSPYGDSMEETQYF. Written as DNA, the CDR3 is TGTGCCAGCAGCCCCTACGGGGACAGTATGGAAGAGACCCAGTACTTC.

The chain carries TRBV19 and TRBJ2-7; TRBD2 aligns across 9 bases. The length of the CDR3 is 15 residues. V lost 5 bases, J lost 3 bases, and 8 bases stayed unmatched. CDR1 and CDR2 from the germline V gene are LNHDA and SQIVND (reference sequence). CDR3 bases: TGTGCCAGTAGTGTTAGTAGCGGGAGAAGCTACGAGCAGTACTTC. It codes for CASSVSSGRSYEQYF.

This clone was counted many times. The gene calls are TRBV2 and TRBJ2-7; 7 bases are a match to TRBD2. Germline assignment: CDR1 SNHLY and CDR2 FYNNEI. The CDR3 consists of 15 residues. The V gene end was trimmed by 7 bases and the J gene end by 5 bases; junction bases not matched to a gene: 14. CDR3 in amino acids: CASKDFPGGHDEQYF. In DNA form, the CDR3 reads TGTGCCAGCAAGGACTTCCCGGGAGGCCATGACGAGCAGTACTTC.

The chain combines TRBV4-3 with TRBJ2-1; 9 bases match TRBD2. The V segment lost 0 bases and the J segment 8 bases; nucleotides outside the gene matches: 8. The CDR3 loop spans 16 amino acids. CDR1 and CDR2 from the germline V gene are LGHNA and YSLEER. In DNA, the CDR3 is TGCGCCAGCAGCCAAGATCCTAGCGGGAATTCCCATGAGCAGTTCTTC. Translation gives CASSQDPSGNSHEQFF.

This chain uses TRBV3-1 (or the pseudogene TRBV3-2) with TRBJ2-1; a weak D match, TRBD2 (6 bases). CDR1 LGHDT and CDR2 YNNKEL come from the germline V gene (reference sequence). The CDR3 covers 15 residues. V lost 2 bases and J 4 bases, leaving 12 bases between the germline ends. The CDR3 sequence: CASSQPQEGYNEQFF. The CDR3 DNA reads as TGTGCCAGCAGCCAACCTCAGGAGGGGTACAATGAGCAGTTCTTC.

The CDR3: CASSREISGGNTIYF. Here the CDR3 DNA reads TGTGCCAGCAGCCGGGAGATTTCAGGTGGAAACACCATATATTTT. The rearrangement links TRBV5-6 to TRBJ1-3; unclear D gene. Germline-derived CDR1 and CDR2 are SGHDT and YYEEEE. V shed 4 bases and J shed 3 bases, with 14 bases lying between them. The CDR3 length is 15 residues. The full variable domain, in which reference TRBV5-6 and TRBJ1-3 provide the parts outside the CDR3, is DAGVTQSPTHLIKTRGQQVTLRCSPKSGHDTVSWYQQALGQGPQFIFQYYEEEERQRGNFPDRFSGHQFPNYSSELNVNALLLGDSALYLCASSREISGGNTIYFGEGSWLTVV.

This clone came up once. The chain joins TRBV29-1 to TRBJ2-5; 10 bases are a match to TRBD2. V was clipped by 6 bases and J by 6 bases; unmatched bases: 16. CDR1 and CDR2 (germline): SQVTM, ANQGSEA. This CDR3 region has 16 residues. The CDR3 region is CSVGGGSGRRDKTQYF. The CDR3 DNA sequence: TGCAGCGTCGGGGGGGGTAGCGGGAGGAGGGATAAGACCCAGTACTTC.

The chain couples TRBV6-6 to TRBJ2-3; TRBD2 aligns across 12 bases. Germline values: CDR1 MNHNY, CDR2 SVGAGI (reference sequence). The CDR3 totals 17 residues. Trimming removed 5 bases from V and 5 bases from J; junction bases left unmatched: 11. CDR3 in amino acids: CASSPLGLAGQQDTQYF. Written as DNA, the CDR3 is TGTGCCAGCAGTCCCCTCGGACTAGCGGGGCAACAAGATACGCAGTATTTT.

The gene calls are TRBV6-2 or TRBV6-3 and TRBJ2-2, with D possibly being TRBD2 (5 bases). Germline V gene data show CDR1 as MNHEY and CDR2 as SVGEGT. Deletions cut 0 bases from V and 2 bases from J, with 10 bases between. The CDR3 is 16 residues long. The CDR3 DNA sequence: TGTGCCAGCAGTTACTCGGCGGGTCTAAACACCGGGGAGCTGTTTTTT. Its protein product is CASSYSAGLNTGELFF.

This sequence joins TRBV25-1 and TRBJ1-4; 9 positions agree with TRBD1. V lost 6 bases, J lost 6 bases, and 8 bases stayed unmatched. In germline, CDR1 is MGHDK, CDR2 SYGVNS. The CDR3 contains 15 residues. The CDR3 sequence is CASRGSGTGYEKLFF. CDR3 in DNA: TGTGCCAGCAGAGGCTCCGGGACAGGGTATGAAAAACTGTTTTTT.

The chain combines TRBV7-6 with TRBJ2-1; 11 bases agree with TRBD2. Unmatched junction bases numbered 9, after V lost 1 base and J lost 4 bases. The V gene's germline CDR1 is SGHVS and CDR2 FNYEAQ. This CDR3 has 18 residues. CDR3 nucleotide sequence: TGTGCCAGCAGCTTAGGCCTAGCGGGAGGTGGCAATTACAATGAGCAGTTCTTC. It codes for CASSLGLAGGGNYNEQFF.

The rearrangement uses TRBV18 and TRBJ2-1; 7 bases agree with TRBD2. CDR1 is KGHSH, CDR2 LQKENI, per germline. This CDR3 region has 17 residues. J gave up 4 bases and V 0 bases, and 9 bases lay outside the gene matches. The CDR3 nucleotides read TGTGCCAGCTCACCACCCCTCAGCGGGGCGGGATACAATGAGCAGTTCTTC. Its protein is CASSPPLSGAGYNEQFF.

The gene calls are TRBV18 and TRBJ2-3; 11 bases map to TRBD2. The germline V gene has CDR1 KGHSH and CDR2 LQKENI. With 6 bases clipped from V and 1 base from J, the junction kept 6 bases outside the gene matches. The CDR3 sequence is 16 residues long. CDR3: CASSAGTSGRTDTQYF. The DNA of the CDR3 is TGTGCCAGCTCGGCCGGGACTAGCGGACGCACAGATACGCAGTATTTT.